The 32 T cell receptor beta chains below were found in one sample sequenced in a study of CD8 T cells in ankylosing spondylitis. Study results and limitations: Seemingly characteristic of ankylosing spondylitis blood was a TCR beta motif consisting of roughly 8 highly homologous variants.

TCRdb ran MiXCR on the 5' RACE reads and lists one entry per CDR3 protein. The data show about 800,000 distinct CDR3 sequences, 12% seen once. For these TCRs, the target antigens are not known. Input material: blood, either unsorted or a sorted T cell fraction (not recorded which). The receptors shown here come from a male donor with ankylosing spondylitis.

This chain connects TRBV7-2 to TRBJ1-4; no reliable D call. CDR3 length: 13 residues. The V gene's germline CDR1 is SGHTA and CDR2 FQGNSA. The germline V and J ends were trimmed by 5 bases and 8 bases, with 12 bases remaining between them. CDR3 protein: CASSASPVEKLFF. The CDR3 DNA sequence: TGTGCCAGCAGCGCTAGTCCGGTAGAAAAACTGTTTTTT.

In its sample, this clonotype was seen a few times. The V gene is TRBV6-1, the J gene TRBJ2-7, with D uncertain. Trimming stripped 7 bases from V and 4 bases from J, with 20 bases between. This CDR3 has 15 amino acids. Per germline, CDR1 MNHNS and CDR2 SASEGT. As DNA, the CDR3 is TGTGCCAGCACCTCCTCCTACCGGGCAGAGTACGAGCAGTACTTC. Translation gives CASTSSYRAEYEQYF.

The V and J genes are TRBV20-1 and TRBJ1-5, with TRBD1 as a possible D gene (5 bases). Trimming took off 3 bases at V and 6 bases at J, with 15 bases between the two ends. Germline lookup yields CDR1 DFQATT and CDR2 SNEGSKA (reference sequence). The CDR3 contains 14 residues. The CDR3 reads CSASNPGQGQPQHF. CDR3 DNA sequence: TGCAGTGCTAGTAATCCAGGGCAGGGTCAGCCCCAGCATTTT.

The chain carries TRBV7-2 and TRBJ2-5; maybe TRBD1 (6 bases). Germline V CDR1 and CDR2: SGHTA, FQGNSA. V lost 4 bases and J lost 2, with 11 bases in between. The CDR3 runs 14 residues. This CDR3 is CASSWTVRQETQYF. For the CDR3, the DNA is TGTGCCAGCAGCTGGACAGTACGGCAAGAGACCCAGTACTTC.

Only one count was recorded for this clonotype. The genes are TRBV19 and TRBJ1-1, with D perhaps matching TRBD1 (6 bases). Germline V gene sequence: CDR1 LNHDA, CDR2 SQIVND (reference sequence). This CDR3 spans 15 amino acids. Trimming took 9 bases from V and 1 from J, leaving 18 bases between them. DNA for the CDR3: TGTGCCAGCAGGCCCGCACCGGACAGGAACACTGAAGCTTTCTTT. It codes for CASRPAPDRNTEAFF.

This clonotype was recorded a few times. The chain has TRBV24-1 and TRBJ2-2; 9 bases are shared with TRBD1. Germline CDR1 and CDR2: KGHDR and SFDVKD. The CDR3 consists of 16 residues. V shed 4 bases and J 5 bases; nucleotides not matched to a gene: 7. The DNA for the CDR3 is TGTGCCACCAGTGACACGGGACAGGGTCGGACCGGGGAGCTGTTTTTT. Protein: CATSDTGQGRTGELFF.

The chain has TRBV5-1 and TRBJ2-1; 8 bases fit TRBD2. This CDR3 contains 13 residues. J was trimmed by 6 bases and V by 7 bases; bases with no gene match: 6. From germline, CDR1 is SGHRS and CDR2 YFSETQ. The CDR3, as DNA: TGCGCCAGCGGGTGGACTAGCAGCAATGAGCAGTTCTTC. Translation: CASGWTSSNEQFF.

This clonotype turned up a few times. This chain connects TRBV7-9 to TRBJ1-1; D ambiguous. The CDR3 contains 12 residues. The V end was cut by 2 bases, the J end by 7 bases, with 8 bases between. The germline gives CDR1 SEHNR, CDR2 FQNEAQ (reference sequence). The CDR3 DNA is TGTGCCAGCAGCTTAATTGGGAGTGAAGCTTTCTTT. Its translation is CASSLIGSEAFF. Full variable domain (outside the CDR3, taken from reference TRBV7-9 and TRBJ1-1): DTGVSQNPRHKITKRGQNVTFRCDPISEHNRLYWYRQTLGQGPEFLTYFQNEAQLEKSRLLSDRFSAERPKGSFSTLEIQRTEQGDSAMYLCASSLIGSEAFFGQGTRLTVV.

This sequence joins TRBV6-5 and TRBJ2-7, with D perhaps matching TRBD2 (5 bases). Trimming left V 2 bases short and J 1 base short, with 12 bases between. The CDR3 is 15 residues long. CDR1 and CDR2 from the germline V gene are MNHEY and SVGAGI. DNA of the CDR3: TGTGCCAGCAGTTACAACGGGGAAGTTTCCTACGAGCAGTACTTC. Protein sequence: CASSYNGEVSYEQYF.

This chain joins TRBV20-1 and TRBJ2-7, with 7 nucleotides matching TRBD1. The CDR3 length is 13 residues. V trimming: 5 bases; J trimming: 2 bases; junction bases outside the gene matches: 6. Germline-derived CDR1 and CDR2 are DFQATT and SNEGSKA (reference sequence). CDR3: CSAADRRTYEQYF. Written as DNA, the CDR3 is TGCAGTGCTGCGGACAGGAGGACCTACGAGCAGTACTTC.

This clonotype was seen more than once but under ten times. This chain connects TRBV29-1 to TRBJ1-1; weak D call: TRBD1 (5 bases). V lost 4 bases and J lost 4, with 13 bases in between. Germline V CDR1 and CDR2: SQVTM, ANQGSEA. The CDR3 is 13 residues long. DNA for the CDR3: TGCAGCGTTGGAGGGGTTAGTGGCACTGAAGCTTTCTTT. Translated, it gives CSVGGVSGTEAFF.

This chain connects TRBV18 to TRBJ2-7, with D perhaps TRBD1 or TRBD2 (6 bases each). With 2 bases removed from V and 3 bases from J, the gap between germline ends came to 14 bases. There are 15 residues in the CDR3. Germline V gene sequence: CDR1 KGHSH, CDR2 LQKENI. Here the CDR3 reads CASSPFRGGGYEQYF. The CDR3 DNA is TGTGCCAGCTCACCATTTAGAGGAGGGGGCTACGAGCAGTACTTC. Combining the CDR3 with reference TRBV18 and TRBJ2-7 gives the whole variable domain NAGVMQNPRHLVRRRGQEARLRCSPMKGHSHVYWYRQLPEEGLKFMVYLQKENIIDESGMPKERFSAEFPKEGPSILRIQQVVRGDSAAYFCASSPFRGGGYEQYFGPGTRLTVT.

The rearrangement uses TRBV6-2 or TRBV6-3 and TRBJ2-2; the D is unclear. Trimming shortened V by 4 bases and J by 9 bases, and 3 bases separated the two germline ends. Germline CDR1 and CDR2: MNHEY and SVGEGT. CDR3 length: 10 residues. The CDR3 bases are TGTGCCAGCAGTTCTCGGGAGCTGTTTTTT. Its translation: CASSSRELFF.

This rearrangement joins TRBV20-1 to TRBJ2-3; D unresolved. The V and J ends lost 4 bases and 3 bases respectively, with 17 bases between them. CDR3 size: 15 residues. The germline CDR1 and CDR2 sequences are DFQATT and SNEGSKA (reference sequence). The DNA of the CDR3 is TGCAGTGCTACAAGAGGCACCGACTCAACAGATACGCAGTATTTT. Protein: CSATRGTDSTDTQYF.

The chain carries TRBV6-2 or TRBV6-3 and TRBJ2-3; 9 positions match TRBD1. The germline gives CDR1 MNHEY, CDR2 SVGEGT. This CDR3 comprises 14 residues. V shed 6 bases, J shed 4 bases, and the junction held 5 bases outside the gene matches. The CDR3 here is CASSRGQGSDTQYF. CDR3 nucleotides: TGTGCCAGCAGCAGAGGACAGGGGTCAGATACGCAGTATTTT.

Only a few counts were recorded for this clonotype. This chain links TRBV20-1 with TRBJ2-3; TRBD2 aligns across 13 bases. Losses at the gene ends were 6 bases for V and 0 bases for J; bases not matched to a gene: 6. CDR3 size: 16 residues. CDR1 DFQATT and CDR2 SNEGSKA come from the germline V gene (reference sequence). The CDR3 DNA follows: TGCAGTGCGCGGACTAGCGGGGGACTCAGCACAGATACGCAGTATTTT. Translating gives CSARTSGGLSTDTQYF.

This clonotype was detected only a few times. The chain has TRBV4-3 and TRBJ1-5; the match to TRBD1 covers 9 bases. This CDR3 is 15 amino acids long. The germline CDR1 and CDR2 sequences are LGHNA and YSLEER. The junction had 6 bases not matched to a gene; V was cut back by 0 bases and J by 9 bases. For the CDR3, the DNA is TGCGCCAGCAGCCAAGATGGACAGGGGAGATCGCCCCAGCATTTT. Translated, it gives CASSQDGQGRSPQHF.

The chain has TRBV28 and TRBJ2-7, with no clear D. Trimming shortened V by 6 bases and J by 2 bases, and 17 bases separated the two germline ends. The CDR3 contains 15 residues. The germline V gene has CDR1 MDHEN and CDR2 SYDVKM. The CDR3 DNA reads as TGTGCCAGCAGCTCAGGCTCGGTGGGGACCTACGAGCAGTACTTC. It is translated as CASSSGSVGTYEQYF.

This clonotype was seen ten or more times. V is TRBV7-2 and J is TRBJ2-3; D may be TRBD2 (7 bases). From germline, CDR1 is SGHTA and CDR2 FQGNSA. V was clipped by 2 bases and J by 2 bases, with 11 bases between them. The CDR3 has 15 amino acids. The CDR3 bases are TGTGCCAGCAGCTTAATGGGGGGGCCCACAGATACGCAGTATTTT. Translated: CASSLMGGPTDTQYF.

This clonotype was counted ten times or more. The rearrangement links TRBV10-3 to TRBJ1-2; TRBD1 is a possible D gene (5 bases). The CDR3 consists of 14 residues. Deletions cut 7 bases from V and 6 bases from J, with 18 bases between. Germline V gives CDR1 ENHRY, CDR2 SYGVKD. CDR3 loop: CAITRGRENNGYTF. In nucleotides, the CDR3 is TGTGCCATCACGAGGGGCAGGGAAAATAATGGCTACACCTTC.

This clonotype occurred a few times. The rearrangement uses TRBV29-1 and TRBJ2-1, with D tentatively TRBD1 (6 bases). Germline CDR1 SQVTM, CDR2 ANQGSEA. CDR3 length: 14 amino acids. V lost 5 bases, J lost 10 bases, and 21 bases lay in between. CDR3 sequence: CSVPQGPLGDEQFF. CDR3 DNA sequence: TGCAGCGTTCCCCAGGGGCCCCTCGGTGACGAGCAGTTCTTC.

This clonotype was seen just once. The CDR3 loop reads CASTDSFYNEQFF. The CDR3 DNA is TGTGCCAGCACGGACAGTTTTTACAATGAGCAGTTCTTC. This chain uses TRBV5-6 with TRBJ2-1, with D possibly matching TRBD1 (6 bases). The germline CDR1 and CDR2 sequences are SGHDT and YYEEEE. The V end was cut by 6 bases, the J end by 4 bases, with 11 bases between. CDR3 length: 13 amino acids.

The chain combines TRBV3-1 with TRBJ2-1; TRBD2 might be the D (6 bases). Germline lookup yields CDR1 LGHDT and CDR2 YNNKEL (reference sequence). The CDR3 sequence is 14 residues long. The V gene lost 1 base and the J gene lost 4 bases, with 8 bases spanning the gap. The CDR3: CASSQAGVYNEQFF. Here the CDR3 DNA reads TGTGCCAGCAGCCAAGCGGGGGTTTACAATGAGCAGTTCTTC.

Here the CDR3 DNA reads TGTGCCAGCAGCTTAACTTTACTCTACAATGAGCAGTTCTTC. Translation: CASSLTLLYNEQFF. The J gene is TRBJ2-1, the V gene TRBV11-2, with D hard to call. This CDR3 spans 14 amino acids. V was shortened by 2 bases and J by 3 bases, with 8 bases between the two germline ends. Germline assignment: CDR1 SGHAT and CDR2 FQNNGV.

This clonotype was detected many times. The genes are TRBV20-1 and TRBJ2-7; weak D call: TRBD1 (5 bases). CDR3 size: 14 residues. Germline loops: CDR1 DFQATT, CDR2 SNEGSKA (reference sequence). Trimming shortened V by 3 bases and J by 1 base, and 13 bases separated the two germline ends. The CDR3 region has the DNA TGCAGTGCTAGTAGGCCAGGGTTTTCCTACGAGCAGTACTTC. This gives the protein CSASRPGFSYEQYF.

There are a few counts of this clonotype. This chain joins TRBV20-1 and TRBJ2-7; 7 bases are a match to TRBD1. The J segment lost 1 base and the V segment lost 3 bases, leaving 6 bases of the junction unmatched. This CDR3 region has 14 residues. Germline lookup yields CDR1 DFQATT and CDR2 SNEGSKA (reference sequence). The DNA of the CDR3 is TGCAGTGCTAGTTCAGGGGGAAGGTCCTACGAGCAGTACTTC. Translating it yields CSASSGGRSYEQYF.

This clonotype was found a few times. V and J are TRBV18 and TRBJ2-6; tentatively, D is TRBD1 (5 bases). The CDR3 has 16 residues. With 1 base removed from V and 2 bases from J, the gap between germline ends came to 9 bases. CDR1 and CDR2 from the germline V gene are KGHSH and LQKENI. CDR3 coding DNA: TGTGCCAGCTCACCACTAGGGGATCCTGGGGCCAACGTCCTGACTTTC. Residues: CASSPLGDPGANVLTF.

There are many counts of this clonotype. This chain links TRBV29-1 with TRBJ2-7; 10 nucleotides agree with TRBD2. The CDR3 is 14 residues long. V trimming: 6 bases; J trimming: 7 bases; junction bases outside the gene matches: 12. Germline assignment: CDR1 SQVTM and CDR2 ANQGSEA. CDR3 sequence reads: CSVSGTSAGEEQYF. DNA for the CDR3: TGCAGCGTGTCCGGGACTAGCGCTGGTGAGGAGCAGTACTTC.

The chain uses TRBV20-1 and TRBJ1-1; D gene ambiguous. There are 15 residues in the CDR3. The germline V gene has CDR1 DFQATT and CDR2 SNEGSKA (reference sequence). Trimming shortened V by 6 bases and J by 1 base, and 18 bases separated the two germline ends. The CDR3 DNA reads as TGCAGTGCCTGGTGGGCCCCGGCGAAGAACACTGAAGCTTTCTTT. It specifies CSAWWAPAKNTEAFF.

This chain links TRBV20-1 with TRBJ1-5; the D gene is possibly TRBD1 (5 bases). The CDR3 runs to 16 residues. Trimming took 0 bases from V and 0 from J, leaving 12 bases between them. Germline V CDR1 and CDR2: DFQATT, SNEGSKA (reference sequence). CDR3 loop: CSAREQDNYSNQPQHF. CDR3 DNA sequence: TGCAGTGCTAGAGAGCAGGACAATTATAGCAATCAGCCCCAGCATTTT.

The chain has TRBV6-1 and TRBJ2-7; D possibly corresponds to TRBD2 (7 bases). The V end lost 5 bases, the J end lost 6 bases, and 20 bases lay between the germline ends. Per the germline V gene, CDR1 is MNHNS and CDR2 is SASEGT. This CDR3 contains 15 residues. The CDR3 sequence is CASSTGFQGRGEQYF. CDR3 in DNA: TGTGCCAGCAGTACCGGGTTTCAGGGGAGGGGCGAGCAGTACTTC.

The chain is built from TRBV24-1 and TRBJ2-1, with 7 bases that match TRBD2. V trimming: 9 bases; J trimming: 0 bases; junction bases outside the gene matches: 7. CDR3 size: 15 residues. The germline gives CDR1 KGHDR, CDR2 SFDVKD. The CDR3 region has the DNA TGTGCCACCCGAAGCGGGAAGAGCTCCTACAATGAGCAGTTCTTC. It specifies CATRSGKSSYNEQFF.